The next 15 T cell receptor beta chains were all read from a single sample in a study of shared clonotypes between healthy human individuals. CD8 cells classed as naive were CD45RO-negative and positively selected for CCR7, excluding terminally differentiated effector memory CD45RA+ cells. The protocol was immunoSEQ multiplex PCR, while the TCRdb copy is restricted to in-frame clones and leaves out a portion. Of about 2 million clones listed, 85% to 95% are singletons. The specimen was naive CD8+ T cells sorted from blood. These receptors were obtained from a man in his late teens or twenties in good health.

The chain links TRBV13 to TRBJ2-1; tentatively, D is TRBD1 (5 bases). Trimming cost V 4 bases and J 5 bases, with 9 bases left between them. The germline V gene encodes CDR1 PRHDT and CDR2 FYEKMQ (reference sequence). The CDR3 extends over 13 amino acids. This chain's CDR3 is CASSSEQDNEQFF. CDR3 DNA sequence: TGTGCCAGCAGCTCTGAACAGGACAATGAGCAGTTCTTC.

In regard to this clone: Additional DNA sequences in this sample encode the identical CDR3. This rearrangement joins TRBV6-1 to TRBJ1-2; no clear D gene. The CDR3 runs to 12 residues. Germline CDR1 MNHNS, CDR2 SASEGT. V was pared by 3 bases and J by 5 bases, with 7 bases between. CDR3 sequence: CASSEDSYGYTF. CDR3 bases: TGTGCCAGCAGTGAGGACTCATATGGCTACACCTTC.

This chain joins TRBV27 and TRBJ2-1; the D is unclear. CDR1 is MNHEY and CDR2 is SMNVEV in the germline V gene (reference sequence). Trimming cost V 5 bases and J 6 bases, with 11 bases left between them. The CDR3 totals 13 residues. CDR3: CASSDKAFNEQFF. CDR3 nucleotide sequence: TGTGCCAGCAGTGATAAGGCGTTCAATGAGCAGTTCTTC.

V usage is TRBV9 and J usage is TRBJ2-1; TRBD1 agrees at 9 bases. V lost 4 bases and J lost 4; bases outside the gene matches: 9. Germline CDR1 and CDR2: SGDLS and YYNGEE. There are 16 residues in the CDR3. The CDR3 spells CASSPPSGQGYNEQFF. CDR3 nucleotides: TGTGCCAGCAGCCCCCCGTCGGGACAGGGATACAATGAGCAGTTCTTC.

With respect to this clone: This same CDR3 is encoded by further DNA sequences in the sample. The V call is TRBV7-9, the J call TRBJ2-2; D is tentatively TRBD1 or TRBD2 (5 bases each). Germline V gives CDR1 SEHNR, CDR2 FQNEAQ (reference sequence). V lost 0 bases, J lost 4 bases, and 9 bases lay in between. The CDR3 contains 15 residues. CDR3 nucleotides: TGTGCCAGCAGCTTAGCCAGGGCGGGCACCGGGGAGCTGTTTTTT. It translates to CASSLARAGTGELFF.

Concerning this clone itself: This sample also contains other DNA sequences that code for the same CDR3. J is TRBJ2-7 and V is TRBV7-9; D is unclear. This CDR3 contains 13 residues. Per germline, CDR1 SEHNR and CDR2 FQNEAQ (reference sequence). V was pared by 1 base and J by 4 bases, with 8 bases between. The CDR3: CASSLGAEYEQYF. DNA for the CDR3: TGTGCCAGCAGCTTAGGGGCAGAGTACGAGCAGTACTTC.

The DNA for the CDR3 is TGTGCCAGCAGTCGTAGCGGGACTAGCTCCTACAATGAGCAGTTCTTC. Residues: CASSRSGTSSYNEQFF. The rearrangement joins TRBV27 to TRBJ2-1; 8 nucleotides agree with TRBD2. Looked up from germline, CDR1 is MNHEY and CDR2 is SMNVEV (reference sequence). The length of the CDR3 is 16 residues. After removal of 5 bases from V and 0 bases from J, the junction contained 6 bases not matched to a gene.

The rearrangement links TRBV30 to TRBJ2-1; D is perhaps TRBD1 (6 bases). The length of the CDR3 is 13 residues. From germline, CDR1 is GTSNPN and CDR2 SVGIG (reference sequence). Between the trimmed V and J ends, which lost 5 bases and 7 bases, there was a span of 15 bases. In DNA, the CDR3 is TGTGCCTGGGGGACACTGACTTGGAATGAGCAGTTCTTC. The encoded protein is CAWGTLTWNEQFF.

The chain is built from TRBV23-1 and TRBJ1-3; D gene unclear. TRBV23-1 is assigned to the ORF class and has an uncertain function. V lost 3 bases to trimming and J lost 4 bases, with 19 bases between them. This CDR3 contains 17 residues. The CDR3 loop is CASSHYLAERAGNTIYF. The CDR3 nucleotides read TGCGCCAGCAGTCATTACCTCGCGGAGCGAGCAGGAAACACCATATATTTT.

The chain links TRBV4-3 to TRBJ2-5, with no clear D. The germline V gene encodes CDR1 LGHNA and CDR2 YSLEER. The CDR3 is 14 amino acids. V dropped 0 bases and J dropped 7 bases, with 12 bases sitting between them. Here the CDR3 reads CASSQERALGTQYF. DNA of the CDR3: TGCGCCAGCAGCCAAGAAAGGGCCCTGGGGACCCAGTACTTC.

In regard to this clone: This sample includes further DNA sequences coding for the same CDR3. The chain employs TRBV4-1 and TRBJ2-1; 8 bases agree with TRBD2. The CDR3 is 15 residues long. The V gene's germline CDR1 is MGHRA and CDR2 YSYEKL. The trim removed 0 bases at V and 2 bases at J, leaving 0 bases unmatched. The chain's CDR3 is CASSQDSGAYNEQFF. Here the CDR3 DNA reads TGCGCCAGCAGCCAAGATAGCGGGGCCTACAATGAGCAGTTCTTC.

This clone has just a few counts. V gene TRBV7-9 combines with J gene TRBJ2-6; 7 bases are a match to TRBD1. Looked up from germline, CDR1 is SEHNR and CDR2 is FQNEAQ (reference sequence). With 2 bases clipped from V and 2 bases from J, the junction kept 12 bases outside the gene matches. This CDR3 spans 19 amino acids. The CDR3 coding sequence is TGTGCCAGCAGCTTATCTGCCCCACGCACAGGGGCTGGGGCCAACGTCCTGACTTTC. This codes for CASSLSAPRTGAGANVLTF.

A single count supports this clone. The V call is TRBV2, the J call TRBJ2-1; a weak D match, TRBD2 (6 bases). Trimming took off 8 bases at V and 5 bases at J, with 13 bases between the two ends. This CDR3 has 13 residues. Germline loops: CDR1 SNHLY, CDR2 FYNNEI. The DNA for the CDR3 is TGTGCCAGCCACGGGGGACTGAACAATGAGCAGTTCTTC. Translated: CASHGGLNNEQFF.

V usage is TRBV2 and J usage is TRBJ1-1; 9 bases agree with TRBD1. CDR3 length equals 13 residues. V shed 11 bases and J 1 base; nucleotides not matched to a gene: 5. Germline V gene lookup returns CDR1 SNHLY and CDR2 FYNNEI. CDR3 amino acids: CAGTGTGNTEAFF. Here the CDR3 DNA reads TGTGCCGGGACAGGGACGGGGAACACTGAAGCTTTCTTT.

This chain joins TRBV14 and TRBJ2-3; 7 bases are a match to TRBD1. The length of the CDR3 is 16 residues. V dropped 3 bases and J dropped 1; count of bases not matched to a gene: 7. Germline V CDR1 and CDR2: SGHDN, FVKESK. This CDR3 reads CASSHRTGGGTDTQYF. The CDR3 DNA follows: TGTGCCAGCAGCCATAGGACAGGAGGAGGCACAGATACGCAGTATTTT.